The sequence of this T cell receptor beta chain was determined in a study of CD8 T cells in Susac syndrome (dated by TCRdb to between 2018 and 2020). Describing the broader study: The study used repertoire sequencing to test whether antigen drove CD8+ T cell activation and differentiation in Susac syndrome.

Broad study findings and their caveats: The number of individuals in the TCR sequencing and HLA analysis was recognized as being relatively small.

High-throughput TCR beta sequencing profiled peripheral blood CD8+ and CD4+ T cells from healthy donors, Susac syndrome patients and multiple sclerosis patients. Healthy donors were included as age- and sex-matched controls. CD8+ TEMRA cells were enriched by FACS, while bulk CD8+ and CD4+ T cells were purified by magnetic negative isolation. Blood was drawn into EDTA tubes, processed within 24 hours, and PBMCs were isolated by density gradient centrifugation. PBMCs intended for TCR sequencing were frozen in liquid nitrogen and were later thawed in a 37 degrees C water bath. The sorted or isolated CD4+, CD8+ and CD8+ TEMRA cells had a purity of 90% or higher. RNA was extracted with the RNeasy kit and 0.5 to 1 ug was reverse transcribed using random hexamers. The immunoSEQ multiplex PCR assay, which covers 54 Vbeta and 13 Jbeta segments, was used to amplify TCR beta CDR3 regions. PCR amplification bias was corrected using a synthetic template baseline for primer optimization and computational correction. The authors' pipeline ran thus. Reads were annotated to V, D and J genes according to IMGT and were analyzed with immunoSEQ Analyzer, with only productive sequences retained. Clonality was calculated as one minus the Shannon entropy normalized by log2 of the number of productive unique sequences. For each patient and control, public and private clones were evaluated within the 100 most prevalent clones. Clones were defined as Susac-specific when absent from the healthy and MS cohorts, from some 1,100 published viral clones and from other ImmuneACCESS disease sequences. Clones were called with MiXCR by TCRdb after fastp trimmed the public reads at Q25, and only in-frame beta chains were retained. One record per CDR3 amino acid sequence lists the most common genes and DNA. These V and J calls are TCRdb output, not the study's own analysis. Here the sample has about 110,000 distinct CDR3 sequences; about 95% occur a single time. Of the sample, more than 0.08% is held by the ten largest clones.

Notes on this clonotype: Its antigen is not yet known. The record has no base qualities; no much larger clone is one base away.

A distance of 13 bases separates the germline ends of V and J, which lose 1 base and 5 bases respectively. The CDR3 spans 15 residues, from the cysteine through the phenylalanine. CDR3 DNA is the only sequence kept; it has 45 bases, read in frame from the first base. CDR1 SGHNT and CDR2 YYREEE are derived from the germline V gene (reference sequence). The chain is assembled from TRBV5-4 and TRBJ2-1; the D gene is tentatively TRBD1 or TRBD2, each matching 6 bases. The sequence derives from a human donor in good health. Sample: CD4+ T cells from PBMCs. The DNA reads TGTGCCAGCAGCTTGTCTAGGGGGGCCCACAATGAGCAGTTCTTC. It specifies CASSLSRGAHNEQFF.